This TCR beta chain was recorded in a study of blood T cell repertoires in COVID-19. About the study: Specimens from acute and convalescent COVID-19 originated in the United States, Italy and Spain. Sources were T cells, B-cell-depleted T cells, or PBMCs; the material itself was cDNA or gDNA.

Authors' data handling: Estimation of nucleated cell counts was performed using reference gene primer amplification. Method: immunoSEQ multiplex PCR; TCRdb's copy keeps in-frame clones and lacks some. V and J calls and clone size are copied from that table; D and trimming were computed from the DNA. Here the sample spans about 250,000 clones, about 88% being singletons. This clone was counted between two and nine times. Source material: peripheral blood. The sequence derives from a woman between 40 and 55 years old who had recovered from COVID-19.

CDR3 nucleotides: TGTGCCAGCAGCGCCGGAGGGGGCAATCAGCCCCAGCATTTT. Translated, it gives CASSAGGGNQPQHF. This sequence joins TRBV3-1 (or the pseudogene TRBV3-2) and TRBJ1-5, with D tentatively TRBD1 (5 bases). V lost 5 bases and J 2 bases, leaving 10 bases between the germline ends. This CDR3 has 14 residues. Germline CDR1 and CDR2: LGHDT and YNNKEL (reference sequence).